A single sample is the source of the 7 T cell receptor beta chains below, sequenced in a study of OX40 agonist ivuxolimab in advanced cancers. The library was generated by the immunoSEQ multiplex PCR assay. The clones in this table, taken by TCRdb from immuneACCESS, are in-frame only. Not every clone is retained; where verified, under half of the shortfall comes from an unresolved V gene, and the cause of the rest is unknown. This sample gives about 77,000 clones in total; roughly 90% of them show up just once. 2.5% of the sample rests with the top ten. This sample comprised CD4+ or CD8+ T cells sorted from blood, obtained in a trial of the OX40 agonist ivuxolimab. Every receptor here comes from an adult with an advanced solid tumor such as melanoma, head and neck, liver or kidney cancer.

V gene TRBV18 combines with J gene TRBJ2-2; D is undetermined. CDR1 and CDR2 from the germline V gene are KGHSH and LQKENI. V shed 6 bases and J shed 5 bases, with 16 bases lying between them. The length of the CDR3 is 15 residues. DNA for the CDR3: TGTGCCAGCTCCACCGGTGCAGCTGGTACCGGGGAGCTGTTTTTT. It encodes CASSTGAAGTGELFF.

The chain joins TRBV7-6 to TRBJ2-1, with TRBD2 matching 7 bases. CDR3 length: 16 residues. Germline loops: CDR1 SGHVS, CDR2 FNYEAQ. J gave up 0 bases and V 6 bases, and 8 bases lay outside the gene matches. In DNA, the CDR3 is TGTGCCAGCAGAAGGAGCGGGAAAAGCTCCTACAATGAGCAGTTCTTC. It is translated as CASRRSGKSSYNEQFF.

This clone was counted a single time. The rearrangement joins TRBV4-1 to TRBJ2-1; 13 bases are shared with TRBD2. The CDR3 is 17 amino acids. The V gene's germline CDR1 is MGHRA and CDR2 YSYEKL. With V trimmed by 4 bases and J by 7 bases, 10 bases remained unmatched. The CDR3 DNA sequence: TGCGCCAGCAGCCCGTCCGGACTAGCGGGAGCCCGAAATGAGCAGTTCTTC. Its translation is CASSPSGLAGARNEQFF.

This sequence joins TRBV28 and TRBJ1-4, with a tentative D call TRBD1 (6 bases). The CDR3 runs to 16 residues. V gave up 4 bases and J gave up 8 bases, with 20 bases separating them. Germline lookup yields CDR1 MDHEN and CDR2 SYDVKM. CDR3 region: CASSSADSLRMEKLFF. CDR3 coding DNA: TGTGCCAGCAGTTCGGCGGACAGCCTAAGGATGGAAAAACTGTTTTTT.

The gene calls are TRBV18 and TRBJ2-3, with D maybe TRBD1 (6 bases). The germline gives CDR1 KGHSH, CDR2 LQKENI. The CDR3 has 17 amino acids. Trimming took off 0 bases at V and 3 bases at J, with 16 bases between the two ends. The CDR3 region has the DNA TGTGCCAGCTCACCACCGGAACATCTCCAGGGGACAGATACGCAGTATTTT. It codes for CASSPPEHLQGTDTQYF. The variable domain in full, completed from reference TRBV18 and TRBJ2-3, reads NAGVMQNPRHLVRRRGQEARLRCSPMKGHSHVYWYRQLPEEGLKFMVYLQKENIIDESGMPKERFSAEFPKEGPSILRIQQVVRGDSAAYFCASSPPEHLQGTDTQYFGPGTRLTVL.

This chain joins TRBV7-9 and TRBJ2-4, with 13 bases aligning to TRBD2. J lost 3 bases, V lost 4 bases, and 6 bases had no gene match. Germline CDR1 SEHNR, CDR2 FQNEAQ (reference sequence). The length of the CDR3 is 17 residues. The CDR3 protein is CASSWTSGGVDKNIQYF. CDR3 sequence (DNA): TGTGCCAGCAGCTGGACTAGCGGGGGAGTCGACAAAAACATTCAGTACTTC.

The chain links TRBV2 to TRBJ2-7, with 8 positions matching TRBD2. The J segment lost 5 bases and the V segment lost 7 bases, leaving 10 bases of the junction unmatched. Germline V CDR1 and CDR2: SNHLY, FYNNEI. CDR3 size: 14 residues. The CDR3 spells CASIRERETHEQYF. The CDR3 bases are TGTGCCAGCATTCGGGAGCGGGAGACCCACGAGCAGTACTTC. Full variable domain (rest looked up from reference TRBV2 and TRBJ2-7): EPEVTQTPSHQVTQMGQEVILRCVPISNHLYFYWYRQILGQKVEFLVSFYNNEISEKSEIFDDQFSVERPDGSNFTLKIRSTKLEDSAMYFCASIRERETHEQYFGPGTRLTVT.